Listed below are T cell receptor beta chains from one sample, sequenced in a study of cytomegalovirus exposure and HLA in healthy donors. Profiled with immunoSEQ multiplex PCR; TCRdb holds only in-frame clones, not every one. This listing includes about 200,000 clones. Specimen: PBMCs. The receptors were sampled from a woman in her 30s in good health and CMV-seropositive. CDR3s include the opening cysteine and the closing phenylalanine or tryptophan. The D gene is left open where the match is weak.

cdr3_length | j_call | d_call | v_call | cdr3_aa
15 | TRBJ2-1 | . | TRBV10-1 | CASRGTGPGFNEQFF
20 | TRBJ2-7 | TRBD2 | TRBV7-2 | CASSLAPGLAGGRPPYEQYF
15 | TRBJ2-5 | TRBD2 | TRBV5-1 | CASSLVGTSLETQYF
12 | TRBJ1-2 | . | TRBV29-1 | CSVAEDSYGYTF
11 | TRBJ1-1 | . | TRBV20-1 | CSARDWRGAFF
16 | TRBJ1-1 | TRBD1 | TRBV6-5 | CASSYSKGAKGMEAFF
15 | TRBJ2-5 | . | TRBV10-1 | CASSEAGSSQETQYF
15 | TRBJ2-4 | . | TRBV15 | CATSRRGLAKNIQYF
15 | TRBJ2-1 | TRBD2 | TRBV11-3 | CASSLTSGRTNEQFF
12 | TRBJ1-1 | . | TRBV7-9 | CAGGGPDTEAFF
18 | TRBJ2-2 | TRBD2 | TRBV4-3 | CASSQDVASGSRTGELFF
15 | TRBJ2-6 | . | TRBV9 | CASSVARSGANVLTF
13 | TRBJ2-7 | . | TRBV2 | CASRTILTYEQYF
16 | TRBJ2-1 | TRBD2 | TRBV30 | CAWSTGTSGPHNEQFF
17 | TRBJ2-3 | TRBD2 | TRBV7-8 | CASSLAGLAGNTDTQYF
13 | TRBJ2-7 | . | TRBV28 | CASNLGTSGEQYF
15 | TRBJ2-7 | TRBD1 | TRBV6-1 | CASSEAGTGAYEQYF
19 | TRBJ2-1 | TRBD2 | TRBV7-2 | CASSLRREWNKREVNEQFF
12 | TRBJ1-2 | . | TRBV2 | CASREGPYGYTF
13 | TRBJ2-2 | . | TRBV30 | CAWSVTGTGELFF
17 | TRBJ1-4 | . | TRBV1 | CTSSQRDLRDRNEKLFF
13 | TRBJ1-5 | . | TRBV19 | CASLPGYNQPQHF
13 | TRBJ2-7 | . | TRBV13 | CASSIDNGDEQYF
13 | TRBJ1-2 | . | TRBV14 | CASSQGRDRGYTF
12 | TRBJ2-5 | . | TRBV6-1 | CASTAARETQYF
17 | TRBJ2-7 | . | TRBV7-9 | CASSLIRGAGAGYEQYF
15 | TRBJ2-1 | . | TRBV9 | CASSVVTAFPNEQFF
14 | TRBJ2-1 | . | TRBV6-6 | CASSKTVSYNEQFF
18 | TRBJ1-2 | TRBD1 | TRBV6-1 | CASSEFSGTGGYYYGYTF
12 | TRBJ2-7 | . | TRBV2 | CASSATGTKQYF
16 | TRBJ2-2 | TRBD2 | TRBV5-1 | CASSLMTSGRAGELFF
14 | TRBJ2-1 | . | TRBV11-2 | CASSFMGIGGEQFF
11 | TRBJ2-7 | . | TRBV2 | CASSEYYEQYF
13 | TRBJ2-2 | . | TRBV5-6 | CASSRTYTGELFF
17 | TRBJ2-3 | TRBD2 | TRBV5-4 | CASSADGTSRSTDTQYF
13 | TRBJ1-1 | . | TRBV19 | CASSIDRGYEAFF
17 | TRBJ2-5 | TRBD2 | TRBV19 | CASSMLGTSGLQETQYF
14 | TRBJ2-5 | TRBD1 | TRBV5-1 | CASSLGQGLETQYF
14 | TRBJ2-3 | . | TRBV14 | CASSQELASDTQYF
15 | TRBJ1-5 | TRBD1 | TRBV19 | CASSKLTGHNQPQHF
12 | TRBJ2-7 | TRBD2 | TRBV10-3 | CAISDRDYQNSF